This T cell receptor beta chain is from a study of regulatory T cells in long-lasting Graves disease. This clonotype was picked up one time. Construction of the TCR beta libraries employed iRepertoire HTBI primers in conjunction with Arm-PCR of CDR3 regions. TCRdb re-analysed the multiplex PCR reads in MiXCR, keeping a single row per CDR3 protein. This sample carries over 650,000 distinct CDR3 sequences, about 32% of them seen once, and the ten largest clones take under 50%. Time point noted: persistent/refractory GD, antithyroid drugs over 5 years with positive TRAb. PBMC RNA was the source of the TCR library. Trimming removed 8 bases from V and 2 bases from J; junction bases left unmatched: 10. The CDR3 has 16 amino acids. CDR1 is MNHEY and CDR2 is SVGEGT in the germline V gene.

The TCR was taken from a female donor with Graves disease. The specimen was peripheral blood mononuclear cells (PBMCs), collected when the disease was refractory, from a patient treated with antithyroid drugs. This rearrangement joins TRBV6-2 or TRBV6-3 to TRBJ1-5; 9 bases agree with TRBD1. Here the CDR3 reads CASGTQGALGNQPQHF. In nucleotides, the CDR3 is TGTGCCAGCGGAACACAGGGGGCTTTGGGCAATCAGCCCCAGCATTTT.